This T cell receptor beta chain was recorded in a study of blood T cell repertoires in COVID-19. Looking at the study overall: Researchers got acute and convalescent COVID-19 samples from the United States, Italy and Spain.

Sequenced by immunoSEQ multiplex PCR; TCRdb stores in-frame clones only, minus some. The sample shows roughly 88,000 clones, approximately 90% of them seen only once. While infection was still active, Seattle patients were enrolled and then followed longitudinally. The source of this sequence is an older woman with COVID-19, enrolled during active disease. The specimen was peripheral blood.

As DNA, the CDR3 is TGTGCCAGCAGGTATAACTATGGCTACACCTTC. Its protein product is CASRYNYGYTF. The chain employs TRBV2 and TRBJ1-2; D is unresolved. Germline CDR1 and CDR2: SNHLY and FYNNEI. Deletions cut 6 bases from V and 1 base from J, with 3 bases between. The CDR3 has 11 amino acids.